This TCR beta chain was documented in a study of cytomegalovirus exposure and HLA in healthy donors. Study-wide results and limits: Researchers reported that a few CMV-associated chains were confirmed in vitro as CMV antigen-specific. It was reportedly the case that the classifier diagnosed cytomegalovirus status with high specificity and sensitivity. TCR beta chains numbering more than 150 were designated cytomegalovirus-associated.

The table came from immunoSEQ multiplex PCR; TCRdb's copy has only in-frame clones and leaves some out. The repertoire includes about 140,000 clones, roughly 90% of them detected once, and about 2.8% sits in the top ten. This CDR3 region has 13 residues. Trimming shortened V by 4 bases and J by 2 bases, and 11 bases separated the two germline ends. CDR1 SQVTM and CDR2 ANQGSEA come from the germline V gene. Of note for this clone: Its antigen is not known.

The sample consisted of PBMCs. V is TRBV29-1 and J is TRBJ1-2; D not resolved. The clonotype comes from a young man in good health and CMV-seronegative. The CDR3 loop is CSVVGPLNYGYTF. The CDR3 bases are TGCAGCGTTGTGGGCCCTTTAAACTATGGCTACACCTTC.